This is a list of T cell receptor beta chains from one sample in a study of T cell repertoires in cytomegalovirus infection. TCRdb reprocessed the reads with MiXCR, giving one entry per CDR3 protein. The data hold roughly 600,000 distinct CDR3 sequences, with around 24% observed a single time. Input material: CD8+ T cells from PBMCs. The receptors shown here come from a human donor in good health (CMV status not recorded). Some clones in this sample may be carry-over from other donors' samples. CDR3s include the opening cysteine and the closing phenylalanine or tryptophan. The D gene is left open where the match is weak. Rows give clone size only sometimes, using once, few, many, or a class for an expanded clone.

CDR3 | DNA | size | J | length | D | V
CASSPQGRSQETQYF | TGTGCCAGCAGTCCTCAGGGCCGGAGCCAAGAGACCCAGTACTTC | - | TRBJ2-5 | 15 | - | TRBV12-3/TRBV12-4
CSVERDNYEQYF | TGCAGCGTTGAGCGGGACAACTACGAGCAGTACTTC | few | TRBJ2-7 | 12 | - | TRBV29-1
CASSVDRRIRDGYTF | TGTGCCAGCAGCGTAGATCGGAGAATCCGAGATGGCTACACCTTC | few | TRBJ1-2 | 15 | - | TRBV9
CASSLRVAGAWETQYF | TGTGCCAGCAGCCTAAGAGTGGCGGGGGCATGGGAGACCCAGTACTTC | - | TRBJ2-5 | 16 | - | TRBV14
CASSLGDWTEAFF | TGTGCCAGCAGCTTAGGGGATTGGACTGAAGCTTTCTTT | many | TRBJ1-1 | 13 | - | TRBV7-2
CASSSQIGTGLHQPQHF | TGTGCCAGCAGTTCCCAAATCGGGACAGGGTTACATCAGCCCCAGCATTTT | many | TRBJ1-5 | 17 | TRBD1 | TRBV6-2/TRBV6-3
CASSVGAGGPYNEQFF | TGTGCCAGCAGCGTAGGGGCGGGGGGTCCCTACAATGAGCAGTTCTTC | - | TRBJ2-1 | 16 | TRBD2 | TRBV9
CASSLARNEKLFF | TGTGCCAGCAGCTTAGCCCGGAATGAAAAACTGTTTTTT | many | TRBJ1-4 | 13 | - | TRBV7-9
CSVGTRLAKNIQYF | TGCAGCGTTGGCACCCGTCTAGCCAAAAACATTCAGTACTTC | - | TRBJ2-4 | 14 | - | TRBV29-1
CASSLEGPREQYF | TGTGCCAGCAGCTTAGAAGGCCCGAGGGAGCAGTACTTC | few | TRBJ2-7 | 13 | - | TRBV7-9
CASKEYNEQFF | TGTGCCAGCAAAGAGTACAATGAGCAGTTCTTC | - | TRBJ2-1 | 11 | - | TRBV6-5
CASPEGGELFF | TGCGCCAGCCCGGAAGGAGGGGAGCTGTTTTTT | few | TRBJ2-2 | 11 | - | TRBV5-1
CASGVSSFSGNTIYF | TGTGCCAGCGGGGTCAGCTCCTTCTCTGGAAACACCATATATTTT | - | TRBJ1-3 | 15 | - | TRBV6-6
CSASGPGLGGWEQFF | TGCAGTGCTAGTGGGCCGGGACTAGGTGGATGGGAGCAGTTCTTC | - | TRBJ2-1 | 15 | TRBD2 | TRBV20-1
CASSNSIQVRLAEIYNEQFF | TGTGCCAGTAGTAATTCGATTCAGGTTAGACTAGCGGAAATCTACAATGAGCAGTTCTTC | few | TRBJ2-1 | 20 | TRBD2 | TRBV19
CASTPADRGAFF | TGTGCCAGCACGCCTGCCGACAGGGGAGCTTTCTTT | - | TRBJ1-1 | 12 | TRBD1 | TRBV2
CASSMGQGIGNEQFF | TGTGCCAGTAGTATGGGACAGGGGATCGGTAATGAGCAGTTCTTC | few | TRBJ2-1 | 15 | TRBD1 | TRBV19
CASSFERTEAFF | TGCGCCAGCAGCTTTGAGAGGACTGAAGCTTTCTTT | few | TRBJ1-1 | 12 | - | TRBV5-1
CASSYGQGSNQPQHF | TGCGCCAGCAGCTACGGACAGGGTAGCAATCAGCCCCAGCATTTT | - | TRBJ1-5 | 15 | TRBD1 | TRBV4-3
CASSFVDYGYTF | TGTGCCAGCAGCTTCGTGGACTATGGCTACACCTTC | few | TRBJ1-2 | 12 | - | TRBV7-9
CSVPWGVYNEQFF | TGCAGCGTCCCTTGGGGGGTCTACAATGAGCAGTTCTTC | few | TRBJ2-1 | 13 | - | TRBV29-1
CASSLEPANTGELFF | TGTGCCAGCAGCTTAGAGCCGGCGAACACCGGGGAGCTGTTTTTT | many | TRBJ2-2 | 15 | - | TRBV7-9